The present T cell receptor (beta chain) was sequenced within a study of cytomegalovirus exposure and HLA in healthy donors (dated by TCRdb to about 2017). Looking at the study overall: An earlier analysis of about 530 of the donors reported about 260 Gb of sequence data and some 110 million unique TCR beta sequences obtained from around 190 million T cells. Roughly 300 gigabases of sequencing data and roughly 80 million unique TCR sequences made up an early release that covered approximately 700 HLA-typed donors. Among the 398 genotyped donors, around 81% belonged to the genetic ancestry cluster associated with self-reported Caucasian donors. The study was designed to test whether signatures of past pathogen exposure could be identified by cataloging public T cell receptors. The study used immunosequencing to profile the T cell repertoires of under 700 subjects and linked those repertoires to cytomegalovirus serostatus. Along with the approximately 650-subject first cohort, a separate validation cohort of over a hundred different subjects was used. To predict cytomegalovirus infection status, the study combined high-throughput TCR immunosequencing, statistical association of individual TCRs with disease status, and machine learning. In a later analysis, previously published TCR beta repertoires from several hundred donors were re-analyzed and high-resolution HLA genotyping was added so that TCR occurrence patterns could be studied. Rather than drawing on any new phenotypic data, the later analysis identified candidate immune exposures from TCR beta sequences and the way those sequences occurred across donors. An earlier analysis of several hundred of the donors applied high-throughput TCR beta sequencing to assess whether each TCR beta V gene segment acted as functional or pseudogenic. Donor age, sex, ethnicity and CMV serostatus were compiled together with the repertoire data. In a later genetic analysis, genome-wide SNP genotypes for about three fifths of the 666 donors were used, and that subset was treated as a discovery cohort. All discovery cohort repertoires had been generated using a single sequencing platform. Class I and class II HLA loci were covered by the typing at four-digit resolution. The number of typed donors differed by locus: about 629-640 for A, B, C, DRB1 and DQB1; roughly 510 for DQA1; 606 for DPA1; and 450 to 480 for DPB1. A handful of DR-DQ haplotypes were treated as single units for association and clustering because of strong linkage in the cohort. Among about 400 genotyped donors of the cohort, an average of roughly 230,000 unique TCR beta nucleotide sequences was sequenced per donor, of which roughly 17% were non-productive.

On this clone itself: Its antigen is still unknown. The input lacks base qualities; no much larger clone sits a single base away.

The library was obtained by the immunoSEQ multiplex PCR assay. A mixture of 60 forward primers for TCR Vbeta segments and 13 reverse primers for TCR Jbeta segments was used in the multiplex PCR. The CDR3 region of rearranged TCR beta genes was amplified from genomic DNA with a multiplex PCR assay. The amplified TCR beta libraries were sequenced on the Illumina HiSeq System as 87-base-pair reads. Under the source paper's analysis protocol: In a later analysis, tens of millions of unique TCR beta chains were counted across the 666 repertoires, and approximately 11 million of these chains were shared by at least two donors. Raw reads were error-corrected and collapsed into unique sequences with a nearest-neighbor algorithm that merged closely related sequences to remove PCR and sequencing errors. V, D and J gene segments were assigned by aligning CDR3 sequences to IMGT reference sequences. For a sequence to be retained, a match of at least six nucleotides to both a V gene segment and a J gene segment was required. Rearrangements were classified as productive when the CDR3 lacked stop codons and remained in frame with V and J, and all other rearrangements were classified as non-productive. CDR3 was defined by IMGT convention, running from the second conserved V-encoded cysteine to the conserved J-encoded phenylalanine. The earlier analysis of about 610 of the donors excluded sequences that lacked an unambiguous match to a single V gene segment. In an earlier analysis of 587 of the donors, a V segment was called functional when productive rearrangements were above 56.7%, and segregating when the standard deviation between donors exceeded 5%. To diagnose cytomegalovirus status from the catalog of TCR beta chain sequences, a statistical classification framework was built. In a later analysis, TCR nucleotide sequences were compared against IMGT/GENE-DB human TR gene sequences so that V and J genes could be assigned. The TCRdist pipeline was used in a later analysis to assign CDR3 sequences and most-parsimonious VDJ recombination scenarios. A later analysis defined each TCR beta chain by its CDR3 amino acid sequence plus V-gene family, and excluded reads lacking a unique V-gene family. In a later analysis, a few hundred highly shared, low-generation-probability nucleotide sequences were removed to address suspected cross-contamination and a sequencing artifact. In a later analysis, a clonal expansion index was calculated for each public chain from normalized within-repertoire ranks of inferred template counts. A later analysis computed generation probabilities with a VDJ recombination model fitted to out-of-frame rearrangements, and checked the results against IGoR. A later analysis scored TCR-TCR, TCR-HLA and TCR-CMV co-occurrence with hypergeometric tests, applying a repertoire-size bias correction to TCR pairs. To estimate false discovery rates, a later analysis permuted the HLA or CMV assignments 20 times. In a later analysis, co-occurring TCRs were grouped using DBSCAN, and TCRdist sequence similarity was added for clustering within HLA-allele-positive subsets. Co-occurrence clustering excluded repertoires with fewer than 30,000 or more than 120,000 public chains, plus five with anomalous nucleotide sharing. This immuneACCESS table, as held by TCRdb, lists in-frame sequences with V and J called but not all clones. Of the missing ones, under half trace to an unresolved V gene in checked studies; the others have no known cause. V and J calls and clone size come straight from that table; D and trimming were deduced from the DNA. The sample has about 160,000 clones on record, around 84% of them singletons. Of the sample, 8.5% is held by the ten largest clones.

The research as a whole found: An earlier analysis of approximately 540 of the donors showed that most TCR beta V segments appeared in productive rearrangements either about 87% or about 30% of the time, which broadly matched IMGT annotations. When HLA alleles, especially DR and DQ, strongly co-occurred, attributing TCR associations to individual alleles was difficult. Because some donors lacked HLA typing at each locus, the association tests relied only on the typed subset. Correlated functional status among segregating V segments might reflect linkage disequilibrium, but an unknown experimental factor could not be ruled out. Sequencing depth was assumed to be roughly uniform across donors in the presence/absence analyses, though that assumption may not hold. Specific HLA alleles were associated with 15,000 to 20,000 TCR beta sequences at a false discovery rate of 0.05 in a later analysis. The authors suggested that the approach could potentially be generalized to other disease states and immunological phenotypes. Compared with equally common non-associated chains, HLA-associated TCR beta chains in a later analysis were more clonally expanded and had lower generation probabilities. According to a later analysis, most CMV-associated TCR beta chains appeared to be HLA-restricted, and the HLA associations seemed to be driven largely by CMV exposure. About 17 rarely observed V segments, including chromosome 9 orphons, were excluded from the earlier analysis of 550 to 700 of the donors because counts were too low. While some public TCRs were present in many individuals, most TCR sequences turned up only very rarely across donors. V-gene and J-gene trimming of TCR beta chains was associated with a missense DCLRE1C variant in a later genetic analysis, and the association was replicated in an independent cohort. This cohort had only TCR beta chains sequenced, and the lack of alpha or paired-chain data limited which features could be detected. For the cohort, immune exposure information was limited to CMV serostatus. In a later genetic analysis, fewer N-insertions in productive TCRs were reported among donors in an Asian-associated ancestry cluster than the roughly 640-donor mean. In the study, approximately 160 TCR beta chains were listed as associated with cytomegalovirus. The classifier was reported to diagnose cytomegalovirus status with high specificity and sensitivity in both the original and validation cohorts. A cluster of highly shared sequence variants was judged likely to be a technical artifact of the sequencing pipeline. According to a later analysis, TCR association rates differed among HLA loci, with DRB1 alleles showing the most associated TCRs and HLA-C alleles showing the fewest. A further reported finding was that TCR beta sequences accurately predicted the HLA-A and HLA-B alleles for most subjects in the first cohort. In vitro tests confirmed that three of the cytomegalovirus-associated TCR beta chains recognize cytomegalovirus antigens. According to a later analysis, parvovirus B19, influenza, CMV and Epstein-Barr virus appeared linked to several top co-occurrence clusters.

The cohort was made up of about 670 healthy bone marrow donors. All cohort members were sampled while nominally healthy, although unrecorded immune exposures were likely present. The donor tested CMV seropositive and was one of the 289 seropositive cohort members. Each donor provided a peripheral blood sample, and peripheral blood mononuclear cells were used for TCR beta sequencing. Genomic DNA extraction from the blood cell samples was performed with the Qiagen DNeasy Blood Extraction Kit. The sequence was collected from a male donor in good health and CMV-seropositive. The sequencing sample was made of PBMCs.

The CDR3 sequence is CASSPRGAGYEQYF. The DNA sequence reads TGTGCCAGCTCACCGCGGGGGGCGGGGTACGAGCAGTACTTC. This chain joins TRBV18 to TRBJ2-7, with TRBD2 matching 8 junction bases. The cysteine opens and the phenylalanine closes a CDR3 of 14 amino acids. The DNA shown is the 42-base CDR3, in frame from base 1. Clipping removes 3 bases from V and 4 bases from J, with 5 as the unmatched junction base count. Per the germline V gene, KGHSH is the CDR1 and LQKENI is the CDR2.